These T cell receptor beta chains were read from a single sample in a study of Graves' ophthalmopathy and Graves' hyperthyroidism. TCRdb redid the calling of the multiplex PCR reads with MiXCR, one entry per CDR3 protein. Of roughly 400,000 distinct CDR3 sequences listed, 17% are singletons. Material: peripheral blood. These receptors came from an adult woman with stable Graves' hyperthyroidism. CDR3s include the opening cysteine and the closing phenylalanine or tryptophan. Each record gives: J gene, D gene, clone size, V gene, CDR3 DNA, CDR3 protein. D genes are given only for firm matches. Part of the rows lack a size; the others show once, few, many or a class for expanded clones.

j_gene: TRBJ2-7
d_gene: .
abundance: many
v_gene: TRBV7-2
CDR3nt: TGTGCCAGCAGCTCAAAGAGGGGCTCCTACGAGCAGTACTTC
CDR3aa: CASSSKRGSYEQYF

j_gene: TRBJ2-5
d_gene: .
abundance: many
v_gene: TRBV20-1
CDR3nt: TGCAGTGCTAGAGGGTCGACCGTCCGGGGGACCCAGTACTTC
CDR3aa: CSARGSTVRGTQYF

j_gene: TRBJ2-4
d_gene: .
abundance: many
v_gene: TRBV4-3
CDR3nt: TGCGCCAGCAGCCAAGATCTGCCGGTGAACATTCAGTACTTC
CDR3aa: CASSQDLPVNIQYF

j_gene: TRBJ1-2
d_gene: .
abundance: many
v_gene: TRBV4-1
CDR3nt: TGCGCCAGCAGGCACCTGGGGGGCAGGGAAAGAGGCTACACCTTC
CDR3aa: CASRHLGGRERGYTF

j_gene: TRBJ2-7
d_gene: TRBD1
abundance: .
v_gene: TRBV3-1
CDR3nt: TGTGCCAGCAGCGACTTAATGGGCAGGGGGTTGTACGAGCAGTACTTC
CDR3aa: CASSDLMGRGLYEQYF

j_gene: TRBJ1-1
d_gene: .
abundance: few
v_gene: TRBV15
CDR3nt: TGTGCCACCAGCAGAGATCTAAGGAACACTGAAGCTTTCTTT
CDR3aa: CATSRDLRNTEAFF

j_gene: TRBJ2-5
d_gene: .
abundance: .
v_gene: TRBV28
CDR3nt: TGTGCCAGCAGTTCCATCAGATTCCAAGAGACCCAGTACTTC
CDR3aa: CASSSIRFQETQYF

j_gene: TRBJ1-2
d_gene: TRBD1
abundance: many
v_gene: TRBV7-6
CDR3nt: TGTGCCAGCAGCTTACGCCCGGGACAGGAACATGGCTACACCTTC
CDR3aa: CASSLRPGQEHGYTF

j_gene: TRBJ1-5
d_gene: .
abundance: many
v_gene: TRBV6-2/TRBV6-3
CDR3nt: TGTGCCAGCAGTCCAGGGACCGATAATCAGCCCCAGCATTTT
CDR3aa: CASSPGTDNQPQHF

j_gene: TRBJ2-5
d_gene: .
abundance: many
v_gene: TRBV12-3/TRBV12-4
CDR3nt: TGTGCCAGCAGTTTCGACCCTACCCTTCAAGAGACCCAGTACTTC
CDR3aa: CASSFDPTLQETQYF

j_gene: TRBJ2-7
d_gene: TRBD2
abundance: many
v_gene: TRBV6-5
CDR3nt: TGTGCCAGCAGTTCGCCGCGTCAGACTAGCGGGAACCCAAGAGCCTACGAGCAGTACTTC
CDR3aa: CASSSPRQTSGNPRAYEQYF

j_gene: TRBJ2-2
d_gene: .
abundance: .
v_gene: TRBV5-1
CDR3nt: TGCGCCAGCAGCCCCCCCGGGAAGGGGGACACCGGGGAGCTGTTTTTT
CDR3aa: CASSPPGKGDTGELFF

j_gene: TRBJ2-7
d_gene: TRBD2
abundance: .
v_gene: TRBV28
CDR3nt: TGTGCCAGCAGTTCCCCCGCCGCCGGACTAGCGGGGCCCTACGAGCAGTACTTC
CDR3aa: CASSSPAAGLAGPYEQYF

j_gene: TRBJ1-1
d_gene: TRBD1
abundance: few
v_gene: TRBV5-1
CDR3nt: TGCGCCAGCAGCTTGTACTCGACAGGGGAGACTGAAGCTTTCTTT
CDR3aa: CASSLYSTGETEAFF

j_gene: TRBJ2-3
d_gene: TRBD2
abundance: many
v_gene: TRBV28
CDR3nt: TGTGCCAGCAGTTTACCGGGACTAACGCAGTATTTT
CDR3aa: CASSLPGLTQYF

j_gene: TRBJ1-5
d_gene: .
abundance: many
v_gene: TRBV20-1
CDR3nt: TGCAGTGCTAGAGGTGGAGGTAGCAATCAGCCCCAGCATTTT
CDR3aa: CSARGGGSNQPQHF